The present entry profiles one TCR beta chain with its context. What it binds is not known. This sample's treatment: roughly ten-day PBMC culture with coronavirus spike peptide pools or control peptides (ViraFEST assay). ViraFEST sequenced TCRs after peptide-pool expansion of antigen-specific T cells. Sequencing of cultured CD4+ T cell DNA used the Oncomine TCR Beta short-read assay. TCRdb re-derived calls from the PCR reads in MiXCR, one entry per CDR3 protein. The repertoire includes about 10,000 distinct CDR3 sequences, over 25% of them detected once, and 15% sits in the top ten. The CDR3 runs to 15 residues. Germline V CDR1 and CDR2: SGHRS, YFSETQ. Germline trimming cut 0 bases from V and 7 bases from J; bases unmatched to any gene: 10. This entry belongs to a study of vaccination and CD4 T cells after COVID-19. Study-wide results and caveats: From about 20 to 38, the median of SARS-CoV-2-reactive clonotypes rose without reaching significance.

The sequence derives from a human donor who had recovered from COVID-19. The chain is built from TRBV5-1 and TRBJ2-7, with 7 bases matching TRBD1. The specimen comprised CD4+ T cells from blood, cultured in vitro, sampled after SARS-CoV-2 vaccination. The CDR3 DNA sequence: TGCGCCAGCAGCTTGGACAGGGGCCTTCTGGGGGAGCAGTACTTC. This encodes CASSLDRGLLGEQYF.